Listed below are T cell receptor beta chains from one sample, sequenced in a study of T cells in Graves' hyperthyroidism and ophthalmopathy. TCRdb processed the multiplex PCR reads anew with MiXCR; each CDR3 protein has one entry. The sample has approximately 400,000 distinct CDR3 sequences, approximately 15% seen once. What was sequenced was blood. All receptors derive from a man younger than 40 with Graves' hyperthyroidism that later progressed to Graves' ophthalmopathy. Each CDR3 is given with its conserved first and last residue. A D gene is named only where the DNA matches it firmly. Clone size, where shown, is once, few, many, or a class for clones that have expanded.

J gene | clone size | V gene | D gene | CDR3 protein | CDR3 DNA
TRBJ2-7 | many | TRBV11-2 | . | CASSVGGVLSEQYF | TGTGCCAGCAGCGTCGGGGGCGTTCTCTCCGAGCAGTACTTC
TRBJ1-3 | . | TRBV6-1 | . | CASSAVSGNTIYF | TGTGCCAGCAGTGCAGTCTCTGGAAACACCATATATTTT
TRBJ1-4 | . | TRBV6-6 | . | CASSYGTRNEKLFF | TGTGCCAGCAGTTACGGGACAAGAAATGAAAAACTGTTTTTT
TRBJ2-3 | few | TRBV6-1 | . | CASRPSRGTDTQYF | TGTGCCAGCAGGCCCTCCCGGGGCACAGATACGCAGTATTTT
TRBJ2-1 | . | TRBV10-1 | TRBD2 | CASISQTSGLSSYNEQFF | TGCGCCAGCATATCCCAGACTAGCGGGCTAAGCTCCTACAATGAGCAGTTCTTC
TRBJ1-1 | many | TRBV10-3 | TRBD1 | CAISGQANTEAFF | TGTGCCATCAGCGGACAGGCTAATACTGAAGCTTTCTTT
TRBJ1-5 | . | TRBV19 | TRBD1 | CASSLFGNRDRSSSSNQPQHF | TGTGCCAGTAGCCTATTTGGTAACCGGGACAGGAGCTCGAGTAGCAATCAGCCCCAGCATTTT
TRBJ1-2 | many | TRBV2 | . | CASNEGGYGYTF | TGTGCCAGCAATGAGGGGGGGTATGGCTACACCTTC
TRBJ1-1 | many | TRBV3-1 | TRBD1 | CASSFQTGSGTEAFF | TGTGCCAGCAGCTTCCAGACAGGGTCGGGCACTGAAGCTTTCTTT
TRBJ2-1 | many | TRBV11-2 | . | CASSLGPHNEQFF | TGTGCCAGCAGCTTGGGACCCCACAATGAGCAGTTCTTC
TRBJ1-3 | few | TRBV15 | TRBD1 | CATSRTGAGNTIYF | TGTGCCACCAGCAGGACAGGGGCTGGAAACACCATATATTTT
TRBJ2-2 | many | TRBV13 | . | CASSLRSGELFF | TGTGCCAGCAGCTTAAGGAGCGGGGAGCTGTTTTTT
TRBJ1-2 | many | TRBV19 | . | CASSINGRGKGYGYTF | TGTGCCAGTAGTATTAACGGCAGGGGAAAGGGATATGGCTACACCTTC
TRBJ1-5 | . | TRBV10-3 | . | CAISDEVANQPQHF | TGTGCCATCAGTGATGAGGTCGCCAATCAGCCCCAGCATTTT
TRBJ2-1 | many | TRBV7-9 | TRBD2 | CASSLAQSGGAYEQFF | TGTGCCAGCAGCTTAGCGCAGAGCGGGGGGGCCTATGAGCAGTTCTTC
TRBJ1-5 | many | TRBV10-3 | . | CAISDSGRGANQPQHF | TGTGCCATCAGTGACTCGGGGCGGGGAGCAAATCAGCCCCAGCATTTT
TRBJ1-4 | few | TRBV12-3/TRBV12-4 | . | CASSPSLVMVATNEKLFF | TGTGCCAGCAGCCCCAGCTTGGTGATGGTTGCAACTAATGAAAAACTGTTTTTT
TRBJ1-2 | many | TRBV4-1 | . | CASSQRGGQFYGYTF | TGCGCCAGCAGCCAAAGAGGCGGACAGTTCTATGGCTACACCTTC
TRBJ2-3 | . | TRBV5-1 | TRBD2 | CASSPGRGISGDTQYF | TGCGCCAGCAGCCCCGGGCGGGGGATTTCTGGAGATACGCAGTATTTT
TRBJ2-5 | few | TRBV9 | . | CASSPGPGKETQYF | TGTGCCAGCAGCCCCGGGCCGGGGAAAGAGACCCAGTACTTC
TRBJ2-5 | many | TRBV12-3/TRBV12-4 | . | CASSLYGGQETQYF | TGTGCCAGCAGCCTCTACGGGGGCCAAGAGACCCAGTACTTC
TRBJ2-4 | . | TRBV12-3/TRBV12-4 | . | CASSHSTLAKNIQYF | TGTGCCAGCAGTCATAGTACCCTAGCCAAAAACATTCAGTACTTC
TRBJ2-7 | many | TRBV20-1 | . | CSAGVIRGISYEQYF | TGCAGTGCCGGAGTGATACGGGGGATATCCTACGAGCAGTACTTC
TRBJ2-1 | many | TRBV20-1 | TRBD2 | CSARVELAGVNNEQFF | TGCAGTGCTAGAGTCGAACTAGCGGGGGTAAACAATGAGCAGTTCTTC
TRBJ2-5 | many | TRBV9 | . | CASSGASGQETQYF | TGTGCCAGCAGCGGGGCCAGCGGCCAAGAGACCCAGTACTTC
TRBJ2-7 | many | TRBV29-1 | . | CSVERRLDYEQYF | TGCAGCGTTGAACGTAGGTTAGACTACGAGCAGTACTTC
TRBJ2-1 | few | TRBV5-1 | . | CASRSWYGSAPDEQFF | TGCGCCAGCAGGAGCTGGTATGGCTCGGCCCCAGATGAGCAGTTCTTC
TRBJ1-6 | many | TRBV18 | TRBD1 | CASSRPGTGNNSPLHF | TGTGCCAGCTCACGACCCGGGACAGGGAACAATTCACCCCTCCACTTT
TRBJ2-7 | many | TRBV28 | . | CASRSDSVPYEQYF | TGTGCCAGCAGATCTGACAGTGTTCCCTACGAGCAGTACTTC
TRBJ1-2 | . | TRBV6-8 | . | CASSYVGREGYTF | TGTGCCAGCAGTTACGTCGGGCGGGAGGGCTACACCTTC
TRBJ2-7 | few | TRBV6-1 | . | CASSEPAVWEQYF | TGTGCCAGCAGTGAACCGGCGGTTTGGGAGCAGTACTTC
TRBJ1-6 | few | TRBV12-3/TRBV12-4 | TRBD1 | CASSLKPGQTNSPLHF | TGTGCCAGCAGTTTAAAGCCGGGACAGACTAATTCACCCCTCCACTTT
TRBJ2-7 | many | TRBV7-3 | TRBD1 | CASSLKGQGAHEQYF | TGTGCCAGCAGCTTAAAAGGACAGGGGGCGCATGAGCAGTACTTC
TRBJ1-1 | few | TRBV18 | . | CASSPPGRLGTEAFF | TGTGCCAGCTCACCACCAGGTCGGTTGGGGACTGAAGCTTTCTTT
TRBJ1-2 | few | TRBV6-9 | TRBD1 | CASSYRDREYGYTF | TGTGCCAGCAGTTACAGGGACAGGGAATATGGCTACACCTTC
TRBJ1-1 | many | TRBV28 | . | CASSWGGTTWNTEAFF | TGTGCCAGCAGTTGGGGAGGCACCACCTGGAACACTGAAGCTTTCTTT
TRBJ1-1 | many | TRBV5-1 | . | CASSEGRTEAFF | TGCGCCAGCAGCGAGGGTCGGACTGAAGCTTTCTTT
TRBJ1-1 | many | TRBV6-4 | TRBD1 | CASSDTSGGTEAFF | TGTGCCAGCAGTGACACTTCAGGGGGCACTGAAGCTTTCTTT
TRBJ1-3 | few | TRBV7-9 | . | CASSLGAGIPNTIYF | TGTGCCAGCAGCTTAGGGGCGGGAATCCCGAACACCATATATTTT